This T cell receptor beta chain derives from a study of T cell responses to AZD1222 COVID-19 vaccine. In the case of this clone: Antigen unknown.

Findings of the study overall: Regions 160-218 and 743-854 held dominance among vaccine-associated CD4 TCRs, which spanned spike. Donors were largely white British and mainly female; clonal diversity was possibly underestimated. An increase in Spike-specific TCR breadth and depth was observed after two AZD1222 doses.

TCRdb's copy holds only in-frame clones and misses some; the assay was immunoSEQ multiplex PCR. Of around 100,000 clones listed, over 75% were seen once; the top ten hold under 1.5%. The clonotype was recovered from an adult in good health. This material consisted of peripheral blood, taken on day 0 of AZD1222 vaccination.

CDR3 sequence (DNA): TGTGCCATCAGTGACTCGGGACAGGAGAATCAGCCCCAGCATTTT. Translated, it gives CAISDSGQENQPQHF. The rearrangement links TRBV10-3 to TRBJ1-5; 8 bases align to TRBD1. Trimming removed 3 bases from V and 4 bases from J; junction bases left unmatched: 5. Germline assignment: CDR1 ENHRY and CDR2 SYGVKD. The CDR3 covers 15 residues.